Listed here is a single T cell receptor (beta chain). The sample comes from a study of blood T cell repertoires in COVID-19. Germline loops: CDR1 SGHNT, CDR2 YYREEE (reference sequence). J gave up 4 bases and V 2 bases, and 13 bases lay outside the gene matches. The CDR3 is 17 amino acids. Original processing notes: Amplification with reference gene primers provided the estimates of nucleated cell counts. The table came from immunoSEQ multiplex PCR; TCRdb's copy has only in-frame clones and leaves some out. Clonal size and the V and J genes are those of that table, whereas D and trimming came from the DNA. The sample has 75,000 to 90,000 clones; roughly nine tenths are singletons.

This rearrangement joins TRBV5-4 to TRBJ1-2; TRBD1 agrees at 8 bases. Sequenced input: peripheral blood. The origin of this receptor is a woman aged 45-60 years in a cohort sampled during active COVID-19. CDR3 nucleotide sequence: TGTGCCAGCAGCTTCGCCGGACAGGGCCCCTCTTCCTATGGCTACACCTTC. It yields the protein CASSFAGQGPSSYGYTF. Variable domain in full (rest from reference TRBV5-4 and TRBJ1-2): ETGVTQSPTHLIKTRGQQVTLRCSSQSGHNTVSWYQQALGQGPQFIFQYYREEENGRGNFPPRFSGLQFPNYSSELNVNALELDDSALYLCASSFAGQGPSSYGYTFGSGTRLTVV.